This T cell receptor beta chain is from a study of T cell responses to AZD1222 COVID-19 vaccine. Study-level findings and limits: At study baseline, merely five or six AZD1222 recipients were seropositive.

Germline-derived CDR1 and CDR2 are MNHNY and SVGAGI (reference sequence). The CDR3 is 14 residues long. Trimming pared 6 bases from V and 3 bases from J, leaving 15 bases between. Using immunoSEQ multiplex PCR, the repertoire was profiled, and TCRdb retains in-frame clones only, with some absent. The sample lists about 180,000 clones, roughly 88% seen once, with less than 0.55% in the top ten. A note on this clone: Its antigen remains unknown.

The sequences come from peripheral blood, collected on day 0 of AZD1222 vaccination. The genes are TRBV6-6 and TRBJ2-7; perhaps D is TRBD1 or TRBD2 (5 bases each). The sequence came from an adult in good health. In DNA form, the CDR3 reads TGTGCCAGCAGGCTCCGGGACGCCCGCTACGAGCAGTACTTC. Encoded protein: CASRLRDARYEQYF.